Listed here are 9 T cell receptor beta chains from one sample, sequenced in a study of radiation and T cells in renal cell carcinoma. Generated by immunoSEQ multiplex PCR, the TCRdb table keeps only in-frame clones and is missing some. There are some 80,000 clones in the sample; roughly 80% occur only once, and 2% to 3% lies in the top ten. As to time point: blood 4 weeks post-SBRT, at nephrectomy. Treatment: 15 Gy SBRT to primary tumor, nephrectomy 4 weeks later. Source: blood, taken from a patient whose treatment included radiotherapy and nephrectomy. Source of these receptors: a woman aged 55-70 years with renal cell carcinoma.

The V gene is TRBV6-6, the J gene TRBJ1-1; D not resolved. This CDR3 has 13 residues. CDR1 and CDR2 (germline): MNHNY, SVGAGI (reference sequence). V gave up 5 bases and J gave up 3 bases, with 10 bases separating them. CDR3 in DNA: TGTGCCAGCAGTGACGAAAGCTACACTGAAGCTTTCTTT. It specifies CASSDESYTEAFF.

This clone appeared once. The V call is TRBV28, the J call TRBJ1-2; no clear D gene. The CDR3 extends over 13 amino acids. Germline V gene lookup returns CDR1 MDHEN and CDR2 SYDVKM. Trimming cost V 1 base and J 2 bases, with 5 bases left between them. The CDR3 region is CASSLSVNYGYTF. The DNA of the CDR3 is TGTGCCAGCAGTTTATCAGTCAACTATGGCTACACCTTC.

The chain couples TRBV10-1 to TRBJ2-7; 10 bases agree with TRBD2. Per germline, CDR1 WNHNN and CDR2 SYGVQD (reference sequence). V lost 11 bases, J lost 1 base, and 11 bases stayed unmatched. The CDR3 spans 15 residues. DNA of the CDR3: TGCGCCGGTCTGCGGGCTAGCGGGGGATCCTACGAGCAGTACTTC. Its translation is CAGLRASGGSYEQYF.

The CDR3 region has the DNA TGTGCCAGCAGCGTGGATCAGGGGGCCGGAACTGAAGCTTTCTTT. Translated: CASSVDQGAGTEAFF. This chain joins TRBV9 and TRBJ1-1, with TRBD1 identical over 8 bases. Germline V gene data show CDR1 as SGDLS and CDR2 as YYNGEE. V lost 2 bases, J lost 5 bases, and 8 bases stayed unmatched. The length of the CDR3 is 15 residues. The full variable domain, with the rest looked up from reference TRBV9 and TRBJ1-1, is DSGVTQTPKHLITATGQRVTLRCSPRSGDLSVYWYQQSLDQGLQFLIQYYNGEERAKGNILERFSAQQFPDLHSELNLSSLELGDSALYFCASSVDQGAGTEAFFGQGTRLTVV.

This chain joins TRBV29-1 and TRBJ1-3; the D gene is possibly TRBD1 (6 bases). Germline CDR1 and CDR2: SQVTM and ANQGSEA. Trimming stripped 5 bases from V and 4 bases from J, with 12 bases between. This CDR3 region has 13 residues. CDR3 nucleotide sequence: TGCAGCGTTCATGGGGGCTCGGGAAACACCATATATTTT. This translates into CSVHGGSGNTIYF.

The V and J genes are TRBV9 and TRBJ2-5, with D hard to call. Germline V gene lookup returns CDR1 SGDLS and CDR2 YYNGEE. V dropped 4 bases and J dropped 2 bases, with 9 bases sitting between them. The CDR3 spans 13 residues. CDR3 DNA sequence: TGTGCCAGCAGCTCTATGGGACAAGAGACCCAGTACTTC. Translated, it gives CASSSMGQETQYF.

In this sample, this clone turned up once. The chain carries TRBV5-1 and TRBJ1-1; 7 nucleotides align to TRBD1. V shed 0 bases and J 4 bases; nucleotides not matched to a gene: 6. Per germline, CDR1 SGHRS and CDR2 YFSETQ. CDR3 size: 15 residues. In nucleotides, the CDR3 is TGCGCCAGCAGCTTGGAACCGACAGGGCGCACTGAAGCTTTCTTT. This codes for CASSLEPTGRTEAFF.

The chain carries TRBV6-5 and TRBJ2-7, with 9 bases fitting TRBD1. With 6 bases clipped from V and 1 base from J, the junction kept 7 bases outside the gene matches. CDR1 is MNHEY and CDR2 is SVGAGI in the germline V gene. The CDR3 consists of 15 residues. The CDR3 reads CASRGPGQGSYEQYF. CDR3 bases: TGTGCCAGCAGGGGTCCGGGACAGGGTTCCTACGAGCAGTACTTC.

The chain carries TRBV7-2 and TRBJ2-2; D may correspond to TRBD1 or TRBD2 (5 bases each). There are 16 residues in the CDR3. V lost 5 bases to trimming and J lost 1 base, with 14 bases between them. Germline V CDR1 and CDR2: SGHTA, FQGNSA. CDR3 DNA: TGTGCCAGCAGCCGTGGGGGACCCTGGAACACCGGGGAGCTGTTTTTT. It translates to CASSRGGPWNTGELFF. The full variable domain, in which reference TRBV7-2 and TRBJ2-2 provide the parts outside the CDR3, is GAGVSQSPSNKVTEKGKDVELRCDPISGHTALYWYRQSLGQGLEFLIYFQGNSAPDKSGLPSDRFSAERTGGSVSTLTIQRTQQEDSAVYLCASSRGGPWNTGELFFGEGSRLTVL.